These T cell receptor beta chains were read from a single sample in a study of blood T cells in healthy people across ages. TCRdb independently ran MiXCR on the 5' RACE reads; one entry per CDR3 protein. The data show some 760,000 distinct CDR3 sequences, roughly 25% seen once. The same sample was also used in a study of T cells of mothers and their children.

Sequencing was done on a sample of blood. The receptors originated from a boy aged 5-17 years in good health. The CDR3 runs from the conserved cysteine through the conserved F or W. The D gene is left open where the match is weak. Expanded clones are given a class, and other clones once, few, many or no size at all.

>few|14|TRBV6-6|TRBD2|TRBJ2-5
CASRGLAGTETQYF
TGTGCCAGCAGGGGACTAGCGGGGACGGAGACCCAGTACTTC
>few|13|TRBV29-1|-|TRBJ2-3
CSVIKRSTDTQYF
TGCAGCGTTATAAAGCGCAGCACAGATACGCAGTATTTT
>-|13|TRBV10-3|TRBD2|TRBJ2-7
CAIGTRGLYEQYF
TGTGCCATCGGGACTAGGGGTCTCTACGAGCAGTACTTC
>-|16|TRBV20-1|-|TRBJ2-1
CSAGPRDTGTDNEQFF
TGCAGTGCTGGGCCACGCGACACCGGGACGGACAATGAGCAGTTCTTC
>-|14|TRBV2|TRBD1|TRBJ2-7
CASNRDRGTYEQYF
TGTGCCAGCAACCGGGACAGGGGTACCTACGAGCAGTACTTC
>-|12|TRBV29-1|TRBD1|TRBJ1-2
CSGSGTVDGYTF
TGCAGCGGGTCCGGGACAGTGGATGGCTACACCTTC
>many|15|TRBV20-1|-|TRBJ2-6
CSARDSGSGANVLTF
TGCAGTGCTAGAGATTCCGGCTCTGGGGCCAACGTCCTGACTTTC
>-|12|TRBV12-5|-|TRBJ2-1
CASGLVANEQFF
TGTGCTAGTGGTTTGGTAGCCAATGAGCAGTTCTTC
>many|18|TRBV9|-|TRBJ1-6
CASSDGPIPNSYNSPLHF
TGTGCCAGCAGCGATGGACCGATACCTAACTCCTATAATTCACCCCTCCACTTT
>-|15|TRBV28|-|TRBJ2-5
CASSLSSGPGETQYF
TGTGCCAGCAGTTTATCGTCGGGCCCGGGAGAGACCCAGTACTTC
>-|14|TRBV4-3|-|TRBJ1-6
CASSQDGINSPLHF
TGCGCCAGCAGCCAAGATGGGATCAATTCACCCCTCCACTTT
>-|16|TRBV6-2/TRBV6-3|-|TRBJ2-2
CASRPWGRQHTGELFF
TGTGCCAGCAGGCCTTGGGGCAGGCAACACACCGGGGAGCTGTTTTTT
>few|15|TRBV4-3|-|TRBJ2-7
CASSQDYGAAYEQYF
TGCGCCAGCAGCCAAGACTACGGAGCCGCCTACGAGCAGTACTTC
>few|15|TRBV29-1|TRBD1|TRBJ1-2
CSVVPLGQDLYGYTF
TGCAGCGTTGTTCCCCTTGGACAGGACCTGTATGGCTACACCTTC
>few|16|TRBV7-2|-|TRBJ2-5
CASSLAGTVYQETQYF
TGTGCCAGCAGCTTAGCGGGCACGGTATACCAAGAGACCCAGTACTTC
>-|14|TRBV18|-|TRBJ1-1
CASSPLQENTEAFF
TGTGCCAGCTCGCCTTTACAGGAGAACACTGAAGCTTTCTTT